Shown below are 7 T cell receptor beta chains from a single sample sequenced in a study of human T cells and chemical hapten exposure. Time point reported: patch test 1, 2 weeks after DPC sensitization. Regarding treatment: therapeutic diphenylcyclopropenone sensitization with weekly scalp DPC. TCRdb passed the RACE reads through MiXCR, listing each CDR3 protein once. This table has more than 100,000 distinct CDR3 sequences, roughly an eighth appearing once. The sequencing used whole blood, collected in connection with sensitization to the hapten diphenylcyclopropenone (DPC). The receptors here all came from a man aged 18 to 30 with alopecia areata. Some clones in this sample may be carry-over from other donors' samples.

There are a few counts of this clonotype. V is TRBV11-2 and J is TRBJ1-1, with D unclear. Between the trimmed V and J ends, which lost 3 bases and 10 bases, there was a span of 9 bases. The CDR3 is 11 residues long. Germline values: CDR1 SGHAT, CDR2 FQNNGV. Here the CDR3 DNA reads TGTGCCAGCAGCTTTCGTGACACAGCTTTCTTT. This sequence encodes CASSFRDTAFF. Supplemented by reference TRBV11-2 and TRBJ1-1, the full variable domain reads EAGVAQSPRYKIIEKRQSVAFWCNPISGHATLYWYQQILGQGPKLLIQFQNNGVVDDSQLPKDRFSAERLKGVDSTLKIQPAKLEDSAVYLCASSFRDTAFFGQGTRLTVV.

The rearrangement joins TRBV2 to TRBJ2-3, with TRBD1 identical over 9 bases. CDR1 is SNHLY, CDR2 FYNNEI, per germline. This CDR3 has 15 amino acids. With 4 bases clipped from V and 3 bases from J, the junction kept 5 bases outside the gene matches. Here the CDR3 DNA reads TGTGCCAGCAGTGTGGACAGGGGTGAGACAGATACGCAGTATTTT. It is translated as CASSVDRGETDTQYF. Full variable domain (outside the CDR3, taken from reference TRBV2 and TRBJ2-3): EPEVTQTPSHQVTQMGQEVILRCVPISNHLYFYWYRQILGQKVEFLVSFYNNEISEKSEIFDDQFSVERPDGSNFTLKIRSTKLEDSAMYFCASSVDRGETDTQYFGPGTRLTVL.

This clonotype was seen a few times. This chain joins TRBV24-1 and TRBJ1-2, with 7 bases identical to TRBD1. CDR1 is KGHDR and CDR2 is SFDVKD in the germline V gene. V trimming: 5 bases; J trimming: 0 bases; junction bases outside the gene matches: 5. The CDR3 consists of 15 residues. CDR3 sequence: CATSGGQLTNYGYTF. In DNA, the CDR3 is TGTGCCACCAGTGGGGGACAGCTCACTAACTATGGCTACACCTTC.

This clonotype showed up just a few times. CDR3 region: CASREGRNSNQPQHF. CDR3 sequence (DNA): TGTGCCAGCAGGGAGGGCCGGAATAGCAATCAGCCCCAGCATTTT. The V gene is TRBV7-2, the J gene TRBJ1-5; D unresolved. The CDR3 totals 15 residues. V was clipped by 6 bases and J by 0 bases, with 12 bases between them. Germline CDR1 SGHTA, CDR2 FQGNSA.

Concerning this clonotype itself: A much larger clone lies a single base off, so this may be a read error. This chain uses TRBV20-1 with TRBJ2-1; D is unresolved. This CDR3 comprises 14 residues. CDR1 DFQATT and CDR2 SNEGSKA come from the germline V gene (reference sequence). CDR3 nucleotides: TGCAGTGCTAGAGATTTAACAAAATACAATGAGCGGTTCTTC. It codes for CSARDLTKYNERFF.

J is TRBJ2-1 and V is TRBV24-1; D is perhaps TRBD2 (6 bases). This CDR3 comprises 13 residues. Trimming took 5 bases from V and 5 from J, leaving 9 bases between them. CDR1 KGHDR and CDR2 SFDVKD come from the germline V gene. The CDR3 loop reads CATSAGENNEQFF. The DNA of the CDR3 is TGTGCCACCAGTGCGGGAGAGAACAATGAGCAGTTCTTC.

J is TRBJ1-5 and V is TRBV20-1; no clear D gene. CDR1 and CDR2 from the germline V gene are DFQATT and SNEGSKA (reference sequence). The CDR3 consists of 15 residues. The V end was cut by 4 bases, the J end by 0 bases, with 13 bases between. The CDR3 DNA sequence: TGCAGTGCTACTGCCAGAGGCCGTAGCAATCAGCCCCAGCATTTT. Encoded protein: CSATARGRSNQPQHF.